This T cell receptor (beta chain) originates from a study of cytomegalovirus exposure and HLA in healthy donors. Study-wide results and limits: A later analysis found most CMV-associated TCR beta chains apparently HLA-restricted. Cytomegalovirus association was assigned to more than 150 TCR beta chains. In an earlier analysis, about 90% or about 30%: the productive usage of most TCR beta V segments.

Details on this clone: Its antigen is not identified.

The primer mix had 60 Vbeta and 13 Jbeta primers. Only in-frame clones appear in the TCRdb table, and some are missing; sequencing was by immunoSEQ multiplex PCR. Seen here are 100,000 to 120,000 clones, 80% to 85% observed once, and the top ten hold around 2.9%. Trimming cost V 7 bases and J 1 base; bases outside gene matches: 10. Germline V gene data show CDR1 as SGHRS and CDR2 as YFSETQ. The length of the CDR3 is 15 residues. Participants comprised healthy donors of bone marrow. Sequencing input: PBMCs. The origin of this receptor is a woman aged 55-70 years in good health and CMV-seropositive. The V gene is TRBV5-1, the J gene TRBJ2-7, with 8 bases lining up with TRBD2. CDR3 loop: CASGGSGSRSYEQYF. In DNA form, the CDR3 reads TGCGCCAGCGGCGGAAGCGGGAGCAGGTCCTACGAGCAGTACTTC.